The clone carrying this TCR beta chain showed up just a few times. Its antigen is currently unknown. In germline, CDR1 is MNHEY, CDR2 SVGAGI. CDR3 size: 16 residues. V lost 2 bases and J lost 1, with 13 bases in between. The data are from a study of T-cell memory formation after mild COVID-19. TCRdb reprocessed the 5' RACE reads via MiXCR and lists one record per CDR3 protein. The sample records roughly 150,000 distinct CDR3 sequences, 20% to 25% being singletons. Study conclusions and caveats: From day 15 to 85, contracting clones were balanced between CD4 and CD8, whereas later expanders leaned toward CD4+. Pre-infection memory showed some responding clones, and this suggested that cross-reactive memory joined.

The V gene is TRBV6-5, the J gene TRBJ2-3; possible D gene TRBD1, 6 bases. The sequencing sample was made of PBMCs or a T cell subset sorted from them (not recorded which). This receptor was identified in an adult woman who had mild COVID-19 (a few samples of this study predate the infection). Cell type and time point are not known. Written as DNA, the CDR3 is TGTGCCAGCAGTTACGGTTGGGGGCTGCGCACAGATACGCAGTATTTT. This translates into CASSYGWGLRTDTQYF.